The 27 T cell receptor beta chains listed next were all sequenced from one sample in a study of blood T cell repertoires in COVID-19. The data were produced by immunoSEQ multiplex PCR, yet TCRdb's version contains in-frame clones alone and is incomplete. The sample yields about 250,000 clones, around nine tenths seen once. Sequencing was performed on PBMCs or T cells enriched from blood (not recorded which). The receptors derive from a woman aged 18-29 years who had recovered from COVID-19.

The gene calls are TRBV11-2 and TRBJ1-2; a possible D gene is TRBD1 (6 bases). V was cut by 6 bases and J by 3 bases, with 17 bases left in between. The germline V gene has CDR1 SGHAT and CDR2 FQNNGV. CDR3 size: 15 residues. DNA of the CDR3: TGTGCCAGCAGGGACTTACGGGGGGCATACTATGGCTACACCTTC. Its translation is CASRDLRGAYYGYTF.

This chain links TRBV6-5 with TRBJ1-2; D is perhaps TRBD1 (6 bases). V gave up 6 bases and J gave up 4 bases, with 12 bases separating them. CDR3 size: 13 residues. Germline CDR1 is MNHEY and CDR2 is SVGAGI. This CDR3 reads CASRNRDSYGYTF. The DNA for the CDR3 is TGTGCCAGCAGGAACAGGGATTCCTATGGCTACACCTTC.

The rearrangement links TRBV15 to TRBJ2-3; 12 bases fit TRBD1. Germline assignment: CDR1 LNHNV and CDR2 YYDKDF (reference sequence). This CDR3 has 16 residues. J lost 9 bases, V lost 0 bases, and 7 bases had no gene match. Here the CDR3 reads CATSRDAGTGGATQYF. CDR3 DNA: TGTGCCACCAGCAGAGACGCCGGGACAGGGGGCGCGACGCAGTATTTT.

The chain links TRBV19 to TRBJ2-3, with a weak D call TRBD2 (6 bases). The CDR3 is 15 residues long. V was pared by 7 bases and J by 2 bases, with 16 bases between. Germline V gene lookup returns CDR1 LNHDA and CDR2 SQIVND (reference sequence). The chain's CDR3 is CASTETGVATDTQYF. In DNA, the CDR3 is TGTGCCAGTACCGAGACGGGGGTTGCCACAGATACGCAGTATTTT.

The rearrangement joins TRBV11-3 to TRBJ2-1; the D is unclear. The CDR3 consists of 11 residues. Germline CDR1 reads SGHNT; CDR2 reads YENEEA. V was cut by 4 bases and J by 10 bases, with 8 bases left in between. This CDR3 is CASSYIEEQFF. DNA for the CDR3: TGTGCCAGCAGCTATATCGAGGAGCAGTTCTTC.

The chain uses TRBV5-1 and TRBJ2-5; 9 nucleotides align to TRBD2. V gave up 3 bases and J gave up 1 base; unmatched junction bases: 16. The CDR3 runs to 19 residues. CDR1 is SGHRS and CDR2 is YFSETQ in the germline V gene. The CDR3 nucleotides read TGCGCCAGCAGCTCTAAGCGGGGCTCGGCTAGCGGGACCCAAGAGACCCAGTACTTC. Translation: CASSSKRGSASGTQETQYF.

The rearrangement links TRBV7-2 to TRBJ2-1, with 8 bases lining up with TRBD2. Germline CDR1 reads SGHTA; CDR2 reads FQGNSA. This CDR3 region has 15 residues. The junction had 5 bases not matched to a gene; V was cut back by 5 bases and J by 2 bases. The CDR3 here is CASSPPRGAYNEQFF. The CDR3 DNA reads TGTGCCAGCAGCCCGCCGCGGGGGGCCTACAATGAGCAGTTCTTC.

This chain uses TRBV28 with TRBJ2-2; 13 nucleotides match TRBD2. The CDR3 is made up of 17 amino acids. V shed 5 bases and J 4 bases; nucleotides not matched to a gene: 7. The germline gives CDR1 MDHEN, CDR2 SYDVKM. The CDR3 coding sequence is TGTGCCAGCAGTCCCGGACTAGCGGGAGTTGGCACCGGGGAGCTGTTTTTT. Translated, it gives CASSPGLAGVGTGELFF.

The J gene is TRBJ1-2, the V gene TRBV3-1 (or the pseudogene TRBV3-2); 8 bases match TRBD1. CDR1 and CDR2 (germline): LGHDT, YNNKEL (reference sequence). The CDR3 spans 14 residues. The V segment lost 5 bases and the J segment 8 bases; nucleotides outside the gene matches: 10. The CDR3 loop is CASSYNGQGRGYTF. CDR3 coding DNA: TGTGCCAGCAGCTATAATGGACAGGGTAGGGGCTACACCTTC.

This clone was observed once. The genes are TRBV30 and TRBJ1-5, with 9 bases aligning to TRBD1. Trimming took 3 bases from V and 6 from J; bases not matched to a gene: 9. CDR1 is GTSNPN and CDR2 is SVGIG in the germline V gene (reference sequence). The CDR3 totals 15 residues. This CDR3 reads CAWRYRDRDFQPQHF. The CDR3 DNA reads TGTGCCTGGAGATACCGGGACAGGGATTTTCAGCCCCAGCATTTT.

V gene TRBV7-2 combines with J gene TRBJ1-1, with 7 bases fitting TRBD1. CDR1 and CDR2 from the germline V gene are SGHTA and FQGNSA. This CDR3 has 15 residues. V shed 5 bases, J shed 2 bases, and the junction held 8 bases outside the gene matches. Written as DNA, the CDR3 is TGTGCCAGCAGCCCGTCAGGGGGAGTTAACACTGAAGCTTTCTTT. Its translation: CASSPSGGVNTEAFF.

The chain joins TRBV6-6 to TRBJ2-2, with TRBD2 as a possible D gene (6 bases). The CDR3 length is 14 residues. Looked up from germline, CDR1 is MNHNY and CDR2 is SVGAGI (reference sequence). V lost 11 bases and J lost 0, with 13 bases in between. CDR3 in DNA: TGTGCCGGACGTCGCGGGGCGAACACCGGGGAGCTGTTTTTT. Translated, it gives CAGRRGANTGELFF.

V usage is TRBV13 and J usage is TRBJ1-3; 10 bases are a match to TRBD1. Unmatched junction bases numbered 7, after V lost 5 bases and J lost 3 bases. Germline CDR1 and CDR2: PRHDT and FYEKMQ (reference sequence). CDR3 length: 16 residues. The DNA for the CDR3 is TGTGCCAGCAGCGCTGCGACAGGGGGCTATGGAAACACCATATATTTT. Its translation is CASSAATGGYGNTIYF.

In the case of this clone: The sample has other DNA sequences that encode this CDR3 too. Here the CDR3 DNA reads TGTGCCAGCAGCTTAGCGGCAGCTAATGAAAAACTGTTTTTT. Translated, it gives CASSLAAANEKLFF. This rearrangement joins TRBV7-9 to TRBJ1-4; D is ambiguous. V lost 0 bases and J lost 3, with 5 bases in between. The CDR3 extends over 14 amino acids. The germline gives CDR1 SEHNR, CDR2 FQNEAQ (reference sequence). Full variable domain (outside the CDR3, taken from reference TRBV7-9 and TRBJ1-4): DTGVSQNPRHKITKRGQNVTFRCDPISEHNRLYWYRQTLGQGPEFLTYFQNEAQLEKSRLLSDRFSAERPKGSFSTLEIQRTEQGDSAMYLCASSLAAANEKLFFGSGTQLSVL.

The rearrangement uses TRBV2 and TRBJ1-2; possibly TRBD1 for D (5 bases). Germline lookup yields CDR1 SNHLY and CDR2 FYNNEI. CDR3 size: 12 residues. V was clipped by 6 bases and J by 6 bases, with 11 bases between them. The CDR3 protein is CASRAGLHGYTF. CDR3 nucleotides: TGTGCCAGCAGGGCAGGGCTACATGGCTACACCTTC.

The chain combines TRBV9 with TRBJ2-3; 12 nucleotides agree with TRBD2. This CDR3 region has 14 residues. With V trimmed by 10 bases and J by 3 bases, 6 bases remained unmatched. The germline V gene encodes CDR1 SGDLS and CDR2 YYNGEE. CDR3 loop: CAGSSGGVTDTQYF. The DNA of the CDR3 is TGTGCCGGTTCTAGCGGGGGGGTAACAGATACGCAGTATTTT.

A single count supports this clone. The V and J genes are TRBV18 and TRBJ1-2; 7 bases agree with TRBD1. The CDR3 runs to 12 residues. Losses at the gene ends were 6 bases for V and 2 bases for J; bases not matched to a gene: 0. Germline V gives CDR1 KGHSH, CDR2 LQKENI. For the CDR3, the DNA is TGTGCCAGCTCGGACAGGAACTATGGCTACACCTTC. Amino acids: CASSDRNYGYTF. Full variable domain (missing parts from reference TRBV18 and TRBJ1-2): NAGVMQNPRHLVRRRGQEARLRCSPMKGHSHVYWYRQLPEEGLKFMVYLQKENIIDESGMPKERFSAEFPKEGPSILRIQQVVRGDSAAYFCASSDRNYGYTFGSGTRLTVV.

V is TRBV5-1 and J is TRBJ2-4; perhaps TRBD1 as D (5 bases). CDR3 length: 14 amino acids. Germline V lookup: CDR1 SGHRS, CDR2 YFSETQ. Trimming stripped 0 bases from V and 8 bases from J, with 12 bases between. CDR3 amino acids: CASSLGQGRDIQYF. CDR3 DNA sequence: TGCGCCAGCAGCTTGGGGCAGGGTAGGGACATTCAGTACTTC.

The genes are TRBV6-5 and TRBJ1-6; tentative D call: TRBD1 (5 bases). Germline-derived CDR1 and CDR2 are MNHEY and SVGAGI. The CDR3 length is 14 residues. V shed 4 bases and J shed 9 bases, with 13 bases lying between them. CDR3 in amino acids: CASSFQGTVSPLHF. CDR3 nucleotides: TGTGCCAGCAGTTTTCAGGGAACGGTTTCACCCCTCCACTTT.

This chain connects TRBV18 to TRBJ1-3; TRBD1 agrees at 7 bases. The germline gives CDR1 KGHSH, CDR2 LQKENI. The length of the CDR3 is 17 residues. V shed 2 bases and J 0 bases; nucleotides not matched to a gene: 7. The CDR3 nucleotides read TGTGCCAGCTCACCATTAGGGGACAGCCGCTCTGGAAACACCATATATTTT. Translation gives CASSPLGDSRSGNTIYF. Full variable domain (rest looked up from reference TRBV18 and TRBJ1-3): NAGVMQNPRHLVRRRGQEARLRCSPMKGHSHVYWYRQLPEEGLKFMVYLQKENIIDESGMPKERFSAEFPKEGPSILRIQQVVRGDSAAYFCASSPLGDSRSGNTIYFGEGSWLTVV.

The genes are TRBV5-4 and TRBJ2-3; D may be TRBD2 (6 bases). The CDR3 loop spans 15 amino acids. Germline V gene data show CDR1 as SGHNT and CDR2 as YYREEE (reference sequence). V gave up 5 bases and J gave up 2 bases, with 15 bases separating them. The CDR3 loop is CASSLWDSVTDTQYF. The CDR3, as DNA: TGTGCCAGCAGTTTGTGGGACTCTGTCACAGATACGCAGTATTTT.

The chain links TRBV9 to TRBJ1-1, with 7 bases aligning to TRBD1. Trimming at V came to 4 bases and at J to 0 bases, leaving 6 bases not matched to a gene. Germline CDR1 SGDLS, CDR2 YYNGEE. The CDR3 contains 15 residues. CDR3 coding DNA: TGTGCCAGCAGCCCGCGGACAGGAGTGAACACTGAAGCTTTCTTT. Translation gives CASSPRTGVNTEAFF.

The chain has TRBV2 and TRBJ2-7; 11 bases map to TRBD2. CDR1 SNHLY and CDR2 FYNNEI come from the germline V gene. The CDR3 has 18 amino acids. With 4 bases clipped from V and 4 bases from J, the junction kept 15 bases outside the gene matches. CDR3 nucleotide sequence: TGTGCCAGCAGTGGCCCCCTAGCCGTGGGACTAGCGGCTTACGAGCAGTACTTC. This sequence encodes CASSGPLAVGLAAYEQYF.

The rearrangement uses TRBV7-9 and TRBJ1-1; TRBD1 might be the D (5 bases). There are 13 residues in the CDR3. V dropped 4 bases and J dropped 6 bases, with 12 bases sitting between them. Germline CDR1 reads SEHNR; CDR2 reads FQNEAQ (reference sequence). CDR3: CASSSPGVAEAFF. Written as DNA, the CDR3 is TGTGCCAGCAGCTCCCCGGGGGTGGCTGAAGCTTTCTTT.

This chain connects TRBV19 to TRBJ1-4; D is possibly TRBD1 (6 bases). Trimming pared 8 bases from V and 10 bases from J, leaving 11 bases between. This CDR3 comprises 11 residues. Germline V gene sequence: CDR1 LNHDA, CDR2 SQIVND (reference sequence). The CDR3 coding sequence is TGTGCCAGTTCAGAAGGGGGAAAACTGTTTTTT. The encoded protein is CASSEGGKLFF.

The chain joins TRBV5-4 to TRBJ2-3; TRBD2 is a possible D gene (5 bases). CDR1 and CDR2 from the germline V gene are SGHNT and YYREEE (reference sequence). V dropped 6 bases and J dropped 5 bases, with 7 bases sitting between them. This CDR3 has 11 amino acids. CDR3 nucleotide sequence: TGTGCCAGCACCCGGGGAGATACGCAGTATTTT. Encoded protein: CASTRGDTQYF. The whole variable domain, remainder taken from reference TRBV5-4 and TRBJ2-3, is ETGVTQSPTHLIKTRGQQVTLRCSSQSGHNTVSWYQQALGQGPQFIFQYYREEENGRGNFPPRFSGLQFPNYSSELNVNALELDDSALYLCASTRGDTQYFGPGTRLTVL.

This sequence joins TRBV29-1 and TRBJ2-1; the match to TRBD2 covers 11 bases. Germline CDR1 is SQVTM and CDR2 is ANQGSEA. CDR3 length: 14 residues. The V segment lost 7 bases and the J segment 3 bases; nucleotides outside the gene matches: 5. CDR3 region: CSAPLAGVYNEQFF. The DNA for the CDR3 is TGCAGCGCGCCACTAGCGGGAGTCTACAATGAGCAGTTCTTC.